This is a list of T cell receptor beta chains from one sample in a study of cytomegalovirus exposure and HLA in healthy donors. TCRdb's table, derived via immunoSEQ multiplex PCR, lists solely in-frame clones and lacks some. The repertoire has 180,000 or so clones, approximately 59% of them found once; the top ten carry around 2.9%. Material for sequencing was PBMCs. These receptors were taken from a middle-aged man in good health and CMV-seronegative. The CDR3 runs from the conserved cysteine through the conserved F or W. A D gene is named only where the DNA matches it firmly. Rows give clone size only sometimes, using once, few, many, or a class for an expanded clone.

clone size	V gene	D gene	J gene	CDR3 protein	CDR3 DNA
few	TRBV30	.	TRBJ2-5	CAWSVSGRETQYF	TGTGCCTGGAGTGTGTCAGGGCGAGAGACCCAGTACTTC
.	TRBV7-9	.	TRBJ2-6	CAREGLSGANVLTF	TGTGCCCGAGAGGGCCTATCTGGGGCCAACGTCCTGACTTTC
.	TRBV9	.	TRBJ1-5	CASSVGAGEQPQHF	TGTGCCAGCAGCGTAGGAGCGGGAGAGCAGCCCCAGCATTTT
.	TRBV27	TRBD1	TRBJ1-5	CASSPDRGRRNQPQHF	TGTGCCAGCAGTCCCGACAGGGGGAGAAGGAATCAGCCCCAGCATTTT
.	TRBV27	TRBD1	TRBJ1-6	CASSFTGTGGGSPLHF	TGTGCCAGCAGTTTCACCGGGACAGGGGGGGGCTCACCCCTCCACTTT
.	TRBV27	TRBD1	TRBJ1-2	CASSPLGRGTGHINYGYTF	TGTGCCAGCAGTCCACTGGGACGTGGGACAGGACACATTAACTATGGCTACACCTTC
.	TRBV7-2	.	TRBJ1-6	CASSSPPGFSPLHF	TGTGCCAGCAGCTCTCCTCCAGGGTTTTCACCCCTCCACTTT
.	TRBV27	.	TRBJ1-1	CASSLNRNTEAFF	TGTGCCAGCAGTTTAAACAGGAACACTGAAGCTTTCTTT
.	TRBV5-1	TRBD2	TRBJ2-5	CASSLTGSGVGETQYF	TGCGCCAGCAGCTTGACTGGCAGCGGGGTTGGGGAGACCCAGTACTTC
few	TRBV6-5	.	TRBJ2-3	CASSYSRLVGSDTQYF	TGTGCCAGCAGTTACTCGAGGCTAGTAGGATCAGATACGCAGTATTTT
.	TRBV7-9	.	TRBJ1-4	CASSLGAGDANEKLFF	TGTGCCAGCAGCTTAGGGGCAGGGGATGCTAATGAAAAACTGTTTTTT
.	TRBV19	.	TRBJ1-3	CASSMDRDTYSGNTIYF	TGTGCCAGTAGTATGGACCGGGACACTTACTCTGGAAACACCATATATTTT
.	TRBV7-9	TRBD1	TRBJ1-2	CASSSPGQGYYGYTF	TGTGCCAGCAGCTCCCCGGGACAGGGATACTATGGCTACACCTTC
few	TRBV6-5	.	TRBJ2-1	CASSDWGGTYNEQFF	TGTGCCAGCAGTGACTGGGGGGGCACATACAATGAGCAGTTCTTC
.	TRBV5-6	TRBD1	TRBJ1-2	CASSPGTDGYTF	TGTGCCAGCAGCCCCGGGACAGATGGCTACACCTTC
few	TRBV29-1	TRBD1	TRBJ1-1	CSVRQGGFGNTEAFF	TGCAGCGTCCGACAGGGGGGTTTTGGGAACACTGAAGCTTTCTTT
once	TRBV4-1	.	TRBJ2-3	CASSTGADTQYF	TGCGCCAGCTCAACCGGAGCAGATACGCAGTATTTT
.	TRBV6-1	.	TRBJ1-6	CASSELIDLALHF	TGTGCCAGCAGTGAACTTATCGATTTAGCCCTCCACTTT
.	TRBV6-6	TRBD2	TRBJ2-7	CASSGRDEQYF	TGTGCCAGCAGTGGGAGGGACGAGCAGTACTTC
.	TRBV30	TRBD1	TRBJ1-1	CARGDRNTEAFF	TGTGCCAGGGGGGACAGAAACACTGAAGCTTTCTTT
.	TRBV9	TRBD1	TRBJ1-4	CASSGAGGSNEKLFF	TGTGCCAGCAGCGGTGCAGGGGGCTCAAATGAAAAACTGTTTTTT
.	TRBV18	TRBD2	TRBJ2-7	CASSSGFSGTNYEQYF	TGTGCCAGCTCTTCCGGGTTTAGCGGGACGAATTACGAGCAGTACTTC
once	TRBV27	TRBD1	TRBJ2-6	CASSPGQIPSGANVLTF	TGTGCCAGCAGTCCGGGACAGATCCCTTCTGGGGCCAACGTCCTGACTTTC
few	TRBV5-5	TRBD1	TRBJ2-7	CASSLWVGQGSYEQYF	TGTGCCAGCAGCTTGTGGGTAGGACAGGGTTCTTACGAGCAGTACTTC
.	TRBV28	TRBD2	TRBJ2-7	CASSPAGGLYSYEQYF	TGTGCCAGCAGCCCGGCGGGGGGATTATACTCCTACGAGCAGTACTTC
.	TRBV10-3	TRBD1	TRBJ2-7	CAISDGTAYEQYF	TGTGCCATCAGTGATGGGACAGCTTACGAGCAGTACTTC
.	TRBV6-5	TRBD1	TRBJ1-4	CASSSPGQGGEKLFF	TGTGCCAGCAGTAGCCCGGGACAGGGCGGCGAAAAACTGTTTTTT
.	TRBV6-5	.	TRBJ2-2	CASSYGQGRNTGELFF	TGTGCCAGCAGTTACGGGCAGGGTAGGAACACCGGGGAGCTGTTTTTT
.	TRBV20-1	.	TRBJ2-7	CSARDIHEQYF	TGCAGTGCTAGAGATATCCACGAGCAGTACTTC
few	TRBV4-3	TRBD1	TRBJ1-4	CASSQDMETGGEKLFF	TGCGCCAGCAGCCAAGACATGGAGACAGGGGGTGAAAAACTGTTTTTT
.	TRBV28	TRBD1	TRBJ1-1	CASRSGGKEAFF	TGTGCCAGCAGATCAGGGGGAAAAGAAGCTTTCTTT
.	TRBV9	TRBD2	TRBJ2-3	CASSVATSGMTDTQYF	TGTGCCAGCAGCGTAGCTACTAGCGGGATGACAGATACGCAGTATTTT
.	TRBV14	TRBD1	TRBJ2-2	CASSQDGTGGLNTGELFF	TGTGCCAGCAGCCAAGACGGGACAGGAGGACTGAACACCGGGGAGCTGTTTTTT
few	TRBV18	.	TRBJ2-7	CASSPGLLSYEQYF	TGTGCCAGCTCACCGGGACTTCTCTCCTACGAGCAGTACTTC
.	TRBV19	TRBD1	TRBJ1-5	CASSTQDRASNQPQHF	TGTGCCAGTAGTACCCAGGACAGGGCGAGCAATCAGCCCCAGCATTTT
.	TRBV5-1	.	TRBJ2-3	CASSKGTVRGPDTQYF	TGCGCCAGCAGCAAAGGGACGGTCAGGGGTCCAGATACGCAGTATTTT
.	TRBV18	.	TRBJ2-5	CASSPGTGQETQYF	TGTGCCAGCTCACCAGGTACAGGGCAAGAGACCCAGTACTTC
few	TRBV18	.	TRBJ2-5	CASSVSSGIQETQYF	TGTGCCAGCTCAGTTAGTAGCGGAATCCAAGAGACCCAGTACTTC
few	TRBV11-2	TRBD1	TRBJ2-1	CASSRDRGLFF	TGTGCCAGCAGCCGAGACAGGGGGCTTTTCTTC
.	TRBV27	TRBD1	TRBJ1-5	CASRPTGGPNSNQPQHF	TGTGCCAGCAGACCGACAGGGGGCCCTAATAGCAATCAGCCCCAGCATTTT
once	TRBV11-2	.	TRBJ2-7	CASSLGPQPYEQYF	TGTGCCAGCAGCTTGGGGCCACAACCCTACGAGCAGTACTTC
.	TRBV6-1	.	TRBJ2-7	CASSGRATYEQYF	TGTGCCAGCAGTGGGAGGGCCACCTACGAGCAGTACTTC
once	TRBV2	TRBD2	TRBJ2-7	CASSETGTSGMHEQYF	TGTGCCAGCAGTGAAACCGGGACTAGCGGGATGCACGAGCAGTACTTC
.	TRBV2	.	TRBJ2-1	CATQGQDYNEQFF	TGTGCGACTCAGGGACAAGACTACAATGAGCAGTTCTTC
few	TRBV5-1	TRBD1	TRBJ1-5	CASSSGQGVSNQPQHF	TGCGCCAGCAGCTCCGGACAGGGGGTCAGCAATCAGCCCCAGCATTTT
.	TRBV27	TRBD1	TRBJ2-1	CASSRTGVYNEQFF	TGTGCCAGCAGTAGGACAGGGGTTTACAATGAGCAGTTCTTC
.	TRBV5-1	.	TRBJ2-4	CASSLGRQQGFQYF	TGCGCCAGCAGCTTGGGTCGTCAACAGGGTTTTCAGTACTTC
.	TRBV7-6	.	TRBJ1-6	CASSLVQGWNSPLHF	TGTGCCAGCAGCTTAGTGCAGGGTTGGAATTCACCCCTCCACTTT
once	TRBV11-2	TRBD2	TRBJ2-7	CASRASGGYEQYF	TGTGCCAGCAGAGCTAGCGGGGGCTACGAGCAGTACTTC
.	TRBV29-1	.	TRBJ2-5	CSVEGGNQETQYF	TGCAGCGTTGAGGGGGGTAACCAAGAGACCCAGTACTTC
.	TRBV4-2	.	TRBJ1-4	CASSQASGTNEKLFF	TGTGCCAGCAGCCAAGCGTCGGGGACTAATGAAAAACTGTTTTTT
.	TRBV10-2	TRBD1	TRBJ1-1	CASSDWDRLNTEAFF	TGCGCCAGCAGTGACTGGGACAGGCTGAACACTGAAGCTTTCTTT
.	TRBV27	.	TRBJ2-5	CASSLSSTGRETQYF	TGTGCCAGCAGTTTATCGAGCACAGGGAGAGAGACCCAGTACTTC
.	TRBV7-2	TRBD2	TRBJ2-7	CASSLAGGSYEQYF	TGTGCCAGCAGCTTAGCGGGAGGGTCGTACGAGCAGTACTTC
.	TRBV18	TRBD1	TRBJ2-3	CASSPEDRVVTDTQYF	TGTGCCAGCTCACCAGAAGACAGGGTAGTCACAGATACGCAGTATTTT
.	TRBV7-9	TRBD2	TRBJ2-1	CASSSGLDGYNEQFF	TGTGCCAGCAGCTCCGGACTAGACGGCTACAATGAGCAGTTCTTC
.	TRBV5-4	.	TRBJ2-7	CASSVDSSPTAYEQYF	TGTGCCAGCAGCGTGGACAGTTCCCCTACCGCCTACGAGCAGTACTTC
.	TRBV15	.	TRBJ1-6	CATSMTSGGNSPLHF	TGTGCCACCAGCATGACAAGTGGAGGAAATTCACCCCTCCACTTT
few	TRBV19	.	TRBJ1-1	CATSGWTEAFF	TGTGCCACTTCAGGGTGGACTGAAGCTTTCTTT